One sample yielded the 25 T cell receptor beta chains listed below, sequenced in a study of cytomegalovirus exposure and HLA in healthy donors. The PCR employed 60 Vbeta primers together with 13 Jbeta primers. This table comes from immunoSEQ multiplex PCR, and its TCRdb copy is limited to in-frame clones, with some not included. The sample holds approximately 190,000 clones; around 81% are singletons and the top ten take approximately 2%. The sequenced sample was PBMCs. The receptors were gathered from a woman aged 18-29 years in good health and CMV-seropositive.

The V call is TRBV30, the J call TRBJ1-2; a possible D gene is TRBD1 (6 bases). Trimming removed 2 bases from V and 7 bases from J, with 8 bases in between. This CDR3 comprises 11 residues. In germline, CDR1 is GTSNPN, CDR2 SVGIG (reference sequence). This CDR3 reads CAWSSGVGYTF. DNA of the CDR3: TGTGCCTGGAGTTCAGGGGTTGGCTACACCTTC.

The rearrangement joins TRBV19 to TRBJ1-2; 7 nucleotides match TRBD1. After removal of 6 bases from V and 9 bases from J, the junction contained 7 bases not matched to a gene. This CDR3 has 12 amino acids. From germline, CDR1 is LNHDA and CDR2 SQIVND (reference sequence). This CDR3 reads CASSGQVWSYTF. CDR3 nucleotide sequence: TGTGCCAGTAGCGGACAGGTCTGGAGCTACACCTTC.

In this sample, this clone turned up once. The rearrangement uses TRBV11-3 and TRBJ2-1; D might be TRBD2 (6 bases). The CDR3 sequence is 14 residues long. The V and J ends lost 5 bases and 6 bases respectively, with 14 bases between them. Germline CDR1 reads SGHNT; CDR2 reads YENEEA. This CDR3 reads CASSRNLAINEQFF. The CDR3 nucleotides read TGTGCCAGCAGCCGGAACCTAGCGATCAATGAGCAGTTCTTC.

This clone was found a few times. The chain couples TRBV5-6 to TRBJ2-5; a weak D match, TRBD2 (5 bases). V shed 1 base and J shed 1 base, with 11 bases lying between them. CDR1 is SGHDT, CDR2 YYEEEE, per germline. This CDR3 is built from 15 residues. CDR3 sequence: CASSLRRSVQETQYF. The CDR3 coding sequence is TGTGCCAGCAGCTTGAGGAGGTCCGTCCAAGAGACCCAGTACTTC.

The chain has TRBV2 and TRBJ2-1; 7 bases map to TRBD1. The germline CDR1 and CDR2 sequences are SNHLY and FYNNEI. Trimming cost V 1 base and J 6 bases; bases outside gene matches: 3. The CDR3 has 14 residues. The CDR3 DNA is TGTGCCAGCAGTGAAGACAGGGGTGGCAATGAGCAGTTCTTC. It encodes CASSEDRGGNEQFF. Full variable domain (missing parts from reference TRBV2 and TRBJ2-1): EPEVTQTPSHQVTQMGQEVILRCVPISNHLYFYWYRQILGQKVEFLVSFYNNEISEKSEIFDDQFSVERPDGSNFTLKIRSTKLEDSAMYFCASSEDRGGNEQFFGPGTRLTVL.

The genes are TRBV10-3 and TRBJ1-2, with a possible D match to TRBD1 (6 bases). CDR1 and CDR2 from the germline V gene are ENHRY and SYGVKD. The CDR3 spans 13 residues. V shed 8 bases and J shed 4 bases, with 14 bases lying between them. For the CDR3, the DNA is TGTGCCATCTATCACGACAGGCTCTATGGCTACACCTTC. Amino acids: CAIYHDRLYGYTF.

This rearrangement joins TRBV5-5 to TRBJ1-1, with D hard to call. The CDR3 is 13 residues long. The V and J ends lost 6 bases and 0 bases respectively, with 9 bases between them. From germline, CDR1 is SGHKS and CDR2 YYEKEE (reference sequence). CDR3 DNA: TGTGCCAGCACCCCTGGCCTGAACACTGAAGCTTTCTTT. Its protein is CASTPGLNTEAFF.

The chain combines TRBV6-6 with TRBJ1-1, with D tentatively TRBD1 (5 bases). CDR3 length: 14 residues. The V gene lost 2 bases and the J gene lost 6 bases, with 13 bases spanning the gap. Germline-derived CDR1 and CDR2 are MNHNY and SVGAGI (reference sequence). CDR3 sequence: CASSYRDPGAEAFF. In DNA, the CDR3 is TGTGCCAGCAGTTACAGGGACCCGGGGGCTGAAGCTTTCTTT.

This CDR3 is CASSGTGWGETQYF. CDR3 in DNA: TGTGCCAGCAGTGGGACAGGGTGGGGGGAGACCCAGTACTTC. This chain joins TRBV6-1 and TRBJ2-5; 8 bases are a match to TRBD1. The V and J ends lost 4 bases and 5 bases, in that order; junction bases with no gene match: 6. The length of the CDR3 is 14 residues. Germline V gene lookup returns CDR1 MNHNS and CDR2 SASEGT.

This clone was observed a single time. The CDR3 sequence is CASSLDRGNSPLHF. The CDR3 DNA follows: TGTGCCAGCAGCCTCGACAGGGGGAATTCACCCCTCCACTTT. This chain links TRBV6-5 with TRBJ1-6, with 9 nucleotides matching TRBD1. The junction had 4 bases not matched to a gene; V was cut back by 6 bases and J by 7 bases. In germline, CDR1 is MNHEY, CDR2 SVGAGI. The CDR3 extends over 14 amino acids.

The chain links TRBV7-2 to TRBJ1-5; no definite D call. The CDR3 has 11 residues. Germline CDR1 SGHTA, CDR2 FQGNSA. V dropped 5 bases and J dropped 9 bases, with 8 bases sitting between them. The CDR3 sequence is CASSSRGPQHF. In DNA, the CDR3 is TGTGCCAGCAGCAGCCGTGGGCCCCAGCATTTT.

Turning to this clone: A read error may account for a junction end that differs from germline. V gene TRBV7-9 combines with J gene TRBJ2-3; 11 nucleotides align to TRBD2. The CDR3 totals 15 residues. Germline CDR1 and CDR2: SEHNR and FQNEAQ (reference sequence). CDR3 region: CASRLGTSGVDAQYF. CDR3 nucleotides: TGTGCCAGCAGATTGGGGACTAGCGGAGTAGATGCGCAGTATTTT.

CDR3 protein: CASSATPGTDTQYF. The DNA for the CDR3 is TGTGCCAGCAGCGCAACCCCGGGCACAGATACGCAGTATTTT. V usage is TRBV7-6 and J usage is TRBJ2-3; no reliable D call. CDR3 size: 14 residues. Germline CDR1 and CDR2: SGHVS and FNYEAQ. Trimming took 5 bases from V and 1 from J, leaving 10 bases between them.

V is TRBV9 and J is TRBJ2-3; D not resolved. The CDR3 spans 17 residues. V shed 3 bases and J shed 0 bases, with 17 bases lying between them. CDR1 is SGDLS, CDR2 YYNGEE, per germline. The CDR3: CASSAQVGLSSTDTQYF. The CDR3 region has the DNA TGTGCCAGCAGCGCTCAAGTTGGCCTCTCTAGCACAGATACGCAGTATTTT.

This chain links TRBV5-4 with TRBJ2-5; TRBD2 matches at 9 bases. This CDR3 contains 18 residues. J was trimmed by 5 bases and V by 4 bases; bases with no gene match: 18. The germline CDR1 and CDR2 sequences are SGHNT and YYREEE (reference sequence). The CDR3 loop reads CASSGRRAGGPEEETQYF. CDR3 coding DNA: TGTGCCAGCAGCGGCAGGAGGGCGGGGGGGCCTGAGGAGGAGACCCAGTACTTC.

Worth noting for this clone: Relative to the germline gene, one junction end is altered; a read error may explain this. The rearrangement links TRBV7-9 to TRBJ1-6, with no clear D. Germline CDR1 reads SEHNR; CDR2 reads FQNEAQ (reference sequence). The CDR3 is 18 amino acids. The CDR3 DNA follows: TGTTCCAGCAGCTTATGGGGAGGCTCCGGCACCTATAATTCACCCCTCCACTTT. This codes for CSSSLWGGSGTYNSPLHF.

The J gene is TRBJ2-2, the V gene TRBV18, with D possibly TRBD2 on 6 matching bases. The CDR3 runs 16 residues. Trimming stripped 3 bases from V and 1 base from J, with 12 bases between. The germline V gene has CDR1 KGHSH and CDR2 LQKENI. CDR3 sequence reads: CASSPPAGENTGELFF. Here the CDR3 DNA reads TGTGCCAGCTCACCCCCAGCGGGCGAGAACACCGGGGAGCTGTTTTTT.

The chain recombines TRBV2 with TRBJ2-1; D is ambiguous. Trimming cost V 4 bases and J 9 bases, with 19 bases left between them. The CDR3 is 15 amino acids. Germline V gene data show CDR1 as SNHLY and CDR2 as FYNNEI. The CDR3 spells CASSVGGKSSTEQFF. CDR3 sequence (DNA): TGTGCCAGCAGTGTTGGCGGCAAGTCCAGCACTGAGCAGTTCTTC. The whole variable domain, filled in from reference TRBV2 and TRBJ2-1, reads EPEVTQTPSHQVTQMGQEVILRCVPISNHLYFYWYRQILGQKVEFLVSFYNNEISEKSEIFDDQFSVERPDGSNFTLKIRSTKLEDSAMYFCASSVGGKSSTEQFFGPGTRLTVL.

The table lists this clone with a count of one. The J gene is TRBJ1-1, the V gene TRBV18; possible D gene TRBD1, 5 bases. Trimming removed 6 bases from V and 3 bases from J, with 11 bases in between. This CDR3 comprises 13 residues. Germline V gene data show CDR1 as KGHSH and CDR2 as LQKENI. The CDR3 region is CASSSQDYTEAFF. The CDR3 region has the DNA TGTGCCAGCTCGTCACAGGATTACACTGAAGCTTTCTTT. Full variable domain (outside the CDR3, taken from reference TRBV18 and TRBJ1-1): NAGVMQNPRHLVRRRGQEARLRCSPMKGHSHVYWYRQLPEEGLKFMVYLQKENIIDESGMPKERFSAEFPKEGPSILRIQQVVRGDSAAYFCASSSQDYTEAFFGQGTRLTVV.

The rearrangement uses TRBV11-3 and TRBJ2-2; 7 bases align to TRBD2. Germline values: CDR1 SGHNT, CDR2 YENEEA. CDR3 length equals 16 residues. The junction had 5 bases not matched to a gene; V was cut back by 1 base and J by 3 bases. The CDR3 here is CASSLVGTTHTGELFF. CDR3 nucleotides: TGTGCCAGCAGCTTAGTAGGGACTACTCACACCGGGGAGCTGTTTTTT.

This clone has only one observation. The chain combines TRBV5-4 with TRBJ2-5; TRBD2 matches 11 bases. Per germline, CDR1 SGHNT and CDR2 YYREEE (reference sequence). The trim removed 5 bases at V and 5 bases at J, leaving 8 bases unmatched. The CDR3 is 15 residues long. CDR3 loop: CASRLAGGPGETQYF. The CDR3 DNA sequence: TGTGCCAGCAGGTTAGCGGGGGGGCCCGGTGAGACCCAGTACTTC. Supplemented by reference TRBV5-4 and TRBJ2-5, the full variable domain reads ETGVTQSPTHLIKTRGQQVTLRCSSQSGHNTVSWYQQALGQGPQFIFQYYREEENGRGNFPPRFSGLQFPNYSSELNVNALELDDSALYLCASRLAGGPGETQYFGPGTRLLVL.

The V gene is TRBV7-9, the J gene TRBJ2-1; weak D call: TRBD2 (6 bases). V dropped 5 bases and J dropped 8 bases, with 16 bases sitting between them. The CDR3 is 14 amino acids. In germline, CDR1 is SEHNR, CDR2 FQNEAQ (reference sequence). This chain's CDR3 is CASSVTGGGDEQFF. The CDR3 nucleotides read TGTGCCAGCAGCGTAACCGGCGGCGGGGATGAGCAGTTCTTC.

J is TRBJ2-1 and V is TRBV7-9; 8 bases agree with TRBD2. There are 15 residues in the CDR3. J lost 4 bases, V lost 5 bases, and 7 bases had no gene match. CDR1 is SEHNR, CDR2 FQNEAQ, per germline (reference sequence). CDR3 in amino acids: CASSTSGTRYNEQFF. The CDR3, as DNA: TGTGCCAGCAGCACGTCCGGGACTAGATACAATGAGCAGTTCTTC.

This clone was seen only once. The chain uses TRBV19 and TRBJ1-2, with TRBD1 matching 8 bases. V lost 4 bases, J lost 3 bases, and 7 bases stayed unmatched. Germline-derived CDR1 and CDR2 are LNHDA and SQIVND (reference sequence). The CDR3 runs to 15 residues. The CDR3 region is CASSTPGGADYGYTF. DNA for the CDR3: TGTGCCAGTAGTACCCCAGGGGGCGCGGACTATGGCTACACCTTC. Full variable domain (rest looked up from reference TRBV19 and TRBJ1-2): DGGITQSPKYLFRKEGQNVTLSCEQNLNHDAMYWYRQDPGQGLRLIYYSQIVNDFQKGDIAEGYSVSREKKESFPLTVTSAQKNPTAFYLCASSTPGGADYGYTFGSGTRLTVV.

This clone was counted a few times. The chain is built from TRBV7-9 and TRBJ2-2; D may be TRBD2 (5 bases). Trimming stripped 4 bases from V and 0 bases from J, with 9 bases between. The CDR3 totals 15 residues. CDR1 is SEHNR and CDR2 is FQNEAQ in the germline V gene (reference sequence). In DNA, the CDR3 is TGTGCCAGCAGCTCCCGACTACCGAACACCGGGGAGCTGTTTTTT. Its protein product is CASSSRLPNTGELFF.